These 13 T cell receptor beta chains originate from one sample sequenced in a study of chemoradiotherapy in HPV16-positive cancers. Libraries were prepared by immunoSEQ multiplex PCR; TCRdb keeps only in-frame clonotypes and omits some of them. Counted here are approximately 6,000 clones, roughly four fifths occurring once; the ten biggest clones make up over 9.5%. The specimen was collected from a patient who underwent chemoradiotherapy. Receptor source: a human donor with HPV-associated anogenital cancer.

V usage is TRBV5-6 and J usage is TRBJ1-2; no clear D. There are 13 residues in the CDR3. Deletions cut 1 base from V and 4 bases from J, with 8 bases between. The germline V gene encodes CDR1 SGHDT and CDR2 YYEEEE. CDR3 in amino acids: CASSLLNSYGYTF. In DNA, the CDR3 is TGTGCCAGCAGCTTGTTAAACAGCTATGGCTACACCTTC.

The CDR3 here is CASNRQGNTGELFF. DNA of the CDR3: TGTGCCAGCAACCGACAGGGAAACACCGGGGAGCTGTTTTTT. The genes are TRBV7-2 and TRBJ2-2; 7 bases line up with TRBD1. Per the germline V gene, CDR1 is SGHTA and CDR2 is FQGNSA. Losses at the gene ends were 7 bases for V and 2 bases for J; bases not matched to a gene: 4. CDR3 length equals 14 residues.

The chain employs TRBV5-1 and TRBJ1-3, with 8 bases that match TRBD1. Trimming at V came to 0 bases and at J to 8 bases, leaving 1 base not matched to a gene. The CDR3 contains 13 residues. CDR1 is SGHRS and CDR2 is YFSETQ in the germline V gene. The chain's CDR3 is CASSLETGDTIYF. For the CDR3, the DNA is TGCGCCAGCAGCTTGGAGACAGGGGACACCATATATTTT.

The chain has TRBV7-3 and TRBJ2-3; D is possibly TRBD1 (6 bases). The CDR3 sequence is 14 residues long. The V and J ends lost 5 bases and 6 bases respectively, with 15 bases between them. Germline assignment: CDR1 SGHTA and CDR2 FQGTGA. The CDR3 loop is CASSMGAGVDTQYF. The CDR3 nucleotides are TGTGCCAGCAGCATGGGGGCAGGGGTGGATACGCAGTATTTT.

The chain joins TRBV19 to TRBJ2-6; D is ambiguous. The CDR3 extends over 16 amino acids. Trimming removed 6 bases at V and 2 bases at J, with 14 bases between. The germline CDR1 and CDR2 sequences are LNHDA and SQIVND (reference sequence). This CDR3 reads CASSHVVGTGANVLTF. DNA for the CDR3: TGTGCCAGTAGCCACGTCGTGGGTACTGGGGCCAACGTCCTGACTTTC.

Written as DNA, the CDR3 is TGTGCCAGCAGTGAAGCGCTTTCCTATGCCTACGAGCAGTACTTC. Translation gives CASSEALSYAYEQYF. The V call is TRBV6-1, the J call TRBJ2-7; no definite D call. CDR1 is MNHNS, CDR2 SASEGT, per germline. This CDR3 region has 15 residues. Trimming pared 0 bases from V and 2 bases from J, leaving 11 bases between.

The chain links TRBV28 to TRBJ2-3; possible D gene TRBD1, 5 bases. Between the trimmed V and J ends, which lost 5 bases and 14 bases, there was a span of 17 bases. The CDR3 spans 12 residues. Germline CDR1 is MDHEN and CDR2 is SYDVKM. The CDR3 loop is CASSTTGYSAYF. The CDR3 nucleotides read TGTGCCAGCAGTACAACAGGTTACTCGGCGTATTTT.

This rearrangement joins TRBV6-1 to TRBJ1-4; tentatively, D is TRBD1 (5 bases). V gave up 5 bases and J gave up 6 bases, with 13 bases separating them. CDR1 MNHNS and CDR2 SASEGT come from the germline V gene. This CDR3 region has 14 residues. This chain's CDR3 is CASSRTREDEKLFF. The DNA of the CDR3 is TGTGCCAGCAGTCGGACACGAGAGGATGAAAAACTGTTTTTT.

This clone was found a few times. V is TRBV28 and J is TRBJ2-7; D not certain. This CDR3 is 12 amino acids long. V lost 2 bases to trimming and J lost 3 bases, with 5 bases between them. Germline V CDR1 and CDR2: MDHEN, SYDVKM. The CDR3 is CASSLARYEQYF. DNA for the CDR3: TGTGCCAGCAGTTTAGCGCGCTACGAGCAGTACTTC.

The genes are TRBV6-1 and TRBJ2-5; D possibly corresponds to TRBD1 (5 bases). Germline CDR1 is MNHNS and CDR2 is SASEGT. The CDR3 is 14 residues long. V was cut by 7 bases and J by 2 bases, with 14 bases left in between. The CDR3 nucleotides read TGTGCCAGCAAATTTTGGACACAGCAAGAGACCCAGTACTTC. Translating it yields CASKFWTQQETQYF.

The chain employs TRBV10-3 and TRBJ2-7; no firm D call. V lost 0 bases, J lost 2 bases, and 8 bases lay in between. CDR3 length: 14 residues. Germline-derived CDR1 and CDR2 are ENHRY and SYGVKD. The CDR3 nucleotides are TGTGCCATCAGTGAGTCCCAGGTAGCCTACGAGCAGTACTTC. This encodes CAISESQVAYEQYF.

The J gene is TRBJ2-2, the V gene TRBV4-3; D call uncertain. Looked up from germline, CDR1 is LGHNA and CDR2 is YSLEER. V lost 3 bases, J lost 8 bases, and 13 bases lay in between. This CDR3 region has 14 residues. CDR3 region: CASSQAFEKGELFF. Written as DNA, the CDR3 is TGCGCCAGCAGCCAGGCATTTGAGAAGGGGGAGCTGTTTTTT.

V usage is TRBV29-1 and J usage is TRBJ2-2, with TRBD1 as a possible D gene (6 bases). CDR3 length: 14 amino acids. The germline CDR1 and CDR2 sequences are SQVTM and ANQGSEA. V was clipped by 3 bases and J by 1 base, with 9 bases between them. CDR3 protein: CSVEVRGNTGELFF. CDR3 DNA sequence: TGCAGCGTTGAGGTCAGGGGGAACACCGGGGAGCTGTTTTTT.